These 31 T cell receptor beta chains originate from one sample sequenced in a study of blood T cells in healthy people across ages. A sample-barcoded 5' primer and a J-beta primer mix were used in a second PCR of roughly 6 to 12 cycles. TCRdb ran MiXCR on the 5' RACE reads and lists one entry per CDR3 protein. The sample includes about 600,000 distinct CDR3 sequences, under 55% of them seen just once. The source material was blood. Every receptor here comes from a man older than 75 in good health.

This clonotype has a handful of counts. V and J are TRBV15 and TRBJ2-1, with a weak D call TRBD2 (6 bases). Trimming removed 7 bases at V and 12 bases at J, with 13 bases between. The CDR3 consists of 11 residues. Germline CDR1 reads LNHNV; CDR2 reads YYDKDF (reference sequence). The chain's CDR3 is CATNSGTRQFF. CDR3 in DNA: TGTGCCACCAATTCCGGGACTCGGCAGTTCTTC.

V is TRBV7-2 and J is TRBJ2-2, with D perhaps TRBD2 (5 bases). The CDR3 contains 15 residues. V lost 2 bases and J 5 bases, leaving 12 bases between the germline ends. CDR1 is SGHTA, CDR2 FQGNSA, per germline. CDR3 in DNA: TGTGCCAGCAGCTTATACCGGGGAGTTACCGGGGAGCTGTTTTTT. As protein: CASSLYRGVTGELFF.

CDR3 DNA: TGTGCCAGCAGTAACCGGGACCGCTTGTTCTTC. It codes for CASSNRDRLFF. The chain combines TRBV28 with TRBJ2-1; D may match TRBD1 or TRBD2 (5 bases each). V dropped 5 bases and J dropped 15 bases, with 14 bases sitting between them. Germline CDR1 is MDHEN and CDR2 is SYDVKM. This CDR3 region has 11 residues.

There are a few counts of this clonotype. The chain joins TRBV7-2 to TRBJ1-1, with a possible D match to TRBD1 (6 bases). Trimming removed 3 bases at V and 8 bases at J, with 10 bases between. The CDR3 totals 12 residues. The germline V gene encodes CDR1 SGHTA and CDR2 FQGNSA. The CDR3 reads CASSFAGQEAFF. The DNA for the CDR3 is TGTGCCAGCAGCTTCGCCGGACAGGAAGCTTTCTTT.

CDR3 nucleotide sequence: TGTGCCAGCAGCTCCCACGGCCGCCGCGAGCAGTACTTC. This codes for CASSSHGRREQYF. The chain is built from TRBV7-2 and TRBJ2-7; unclear D gene. V lost 4 bases, J lost 6 bases, and 13 bases lay in between. The V gene's germline CDR1 is SGHTA and CDR2 FQGNSA. The CDR3 contains 13 residues.

This clonotype appeared a few times. The rearrangement links TRBV6-2 or TRBV6-3 to TRBJ2-1, with D possibly being TRBD1 or TRBD2 (7 bases each). CDR1 and CDR2 from the germline V gene are MNHEY and SVGEGT. The CDR3 length is 13 residues. V lost 10 bases to trimming and J lost 7 bases, with 17 bases between them. CDR3 loop: CATSGRGQNEQFF. CDR3 sequence (DNA): TGTGCCACCTCGGGGAGGGGGCAGAATGAGCAGTTCTTC.

The chain has TRBV5-1 and TRBJ2-6; TRBD1 aligns across 8 bases. CDR1 is SGHRS, CDR2 YFSETQ, per germline. With V trimmed by 4 bases and J by 2 bases, 2 bases remained unmatched. This CDR3 comprises 15 residues. The CDR3 spells CASSTTGAGANVLTF. In DNA, the CDR3 is TGCGCCAGCAGCACGACAGGGGCTGGGGCCAACGTCCTGACTTTC. The full variable domain, in which reference TRBV5-1 and TRBJ2-6 provide the parts outside the CDR3, is KAGVTQTPRYLIKTRGQQVTLSCSPISGHRSVSWYQQTPGQGLQFLFEYFSETQRNKGNFPGRFSGRQFSNSRSEMNVSTLELGDSALYLCASSTTGAGANVLTFGAGSRLTVL.

The J gene is TRBJ2-5, the V gene TRBV21-1; TRBD2 is the table's D call and was not checked against the DNA. TRBV21-1 is termed a pseudogene. This CDR3 region has 17 residues. CDR3 in amino acids: CASSKVGLADFQETQYF. CDR3 bases: TGTGCCAGCAGCAAAGTGGGGCTAGCGGACTTCCAAGAGACCCAGTACTTC.

In this sample, this clonotype turned up many times. The CDR3 region is CASSLAAGSSYNEQFF. Here the CDR3 DNA reads TGCGCCAGCAGCTTGGCCGCGGGGAGCTCCTACAATGAGCAGTTCTTC. This chain uses TRBV5-1 with TRBJ2-1, with D possibly matching TRBD2 (6 bases). Germline V gene sequence: CDR1 SGHRS, CDR2 YFSETQ. The CDR3 is 16 residues long. V shed 0 bases and J shed 0 bases, with 10 bases lying between them.

The chain links TRBV7-2 to TRBJ2-7; tentative D call: TRBD2 (5 bases). Deletions cut 5 bases from V and 5 bases from J, with 16 bases between. CDR3 length: 14 amino acids. Germline V gene lookup returns CDR1 SGHTA and CDR2 FQGNSA. The CDR3 spells CASSRGPGGDEQYF. DNA of the CDR3: TGTGCCAGCAGCCGCGGGCCTGGCGGAGACGAGCAGTACTTC.

The gene calls are TRBV11-2 and TRBJ1-2; D possibly corresponds to TRBD1 (6 bases). Trimming removed 7 bases at V and 2 bases at J, with 11 bases between. Germline V CDR1 and CDR2: SGHAT, FQNNGV. CDR3 length equals 13 residues. CDR3 nucleotide sequence: TGTGCCAGCACTACGGGACAAAACTATGGCTACACCTTC. This translates into CASTTGQNYGYTF.

The CDR3 nucleotides are TGCGCCAGCAGCTTGGCCGGGACTAGCGGGGGAGATACGCAGTATTTT. It codes for CASSLAGTSGGDTQYF. V gene TRBV5-1 combines with J gene TRBJ2-3, with 14 bases matching TRBD2. V dropped 0 bases and J dropped 5; count of bases not matched to a gene: 2. The CDR3 runs to 16 residues. Germline lookup yields CDR1 SGHRS and CDR2 YFSETQ.

This clonotype was recorded only once. The chain joins TRBV6-6 to TRBJ2-5; 9 bases align to TRBD1. The J call may be in error: the DNA end matches TRBJ2-7 better. Germline V gene sequence: CDR1 MNHNY, CDR2 SVGAGI (reference sequence). The CDR3 loop spans 13 amino acids. The CDR3 loop reads CASSAGQGIEQYF. In nucleotides, the CDR3 is TGTGCCAGCAGCGCGGGACAGGGAATCGAGCAGTACTTC.

This sequence joins TRBV29-1 and TRBJ2-3, with a weak D call TRBD2 (6 bases). Germline loops: CDR1 SQVTM, CDR2 ANQGSEA. The CDR3 runs 12 residues. The germline V and J ends were trimmed by 6 bases and 0 bases, with 7 bases remaining between them. The CDR3 sequence is CSVGLSTDTQYF. In DNA form, the CDR3 reads TGCAGCGTGGGACTGAGCACAGATACGCAGTATTTT.

This clonotype was recorded a few times. The chain joins TRBV24-1 to TRBJ2-3; D remains unclear. CDR1 KGHDR and CDR2 SFDVKD come from the germline V gene. V gave up 3 bases and J gave up 6 bases, with 9 bases separating them. The CDR3 has 13 amino acids. The CDR3 spells CATSDPPADTQYF. CDR3 bases: TGTGCCACCAGTGATCCCCCAGCGGATACGCAGTATTTT.

The chain links TRBV19 to TRBJ1-6; 8 nucleotides agree with TRBD1. CDR3 length equals 16 residues. V shed 5 bases, J shed 3 bases, and the junction held 6 bases outside the gene matches. CDR1 and CDR2 (germline): LNHDA, SQIVND (reference sequence). The CDR3 bases are TGTGCCAGTAGTGACCGGACAGGGAACTATAATTCACCCCTCCACTTT. Translation gives CASSDRTGNYNSPLHF.

This clonotype was counted ten times or more. A much more abundant neighbour one base away suggests this may be a read error. The rearrangement uses TRBV6-5 and TRBJ2-1; 8 bases fit TRBD2. The DNA end is a closer match to TRBJ2-7, so the J assignment may be wrong. This CDR3 is 15 amino acids long. CDR1 is MNHEY, CDR2 SVGAGI, per germline. The CDR3 here is CASSHKREIYNEQYF. The CDR3 DNA is TGTGCCAGCAGCCACAAGCGGGAGATCTACAATGAGCAGTACTTC.

The chain recombines TRBV6-5 with TRBJ2-6; tentative D call: TRBD1 (6 bases). The V gene's germline CDR1 is MNHEY and CDR2 SVGAGI. V lost 2 bases and J 0 bases, leaving 8 bases between the germline ends. The CDR3 is made up of 16 amino acids. CDR3 bases: TGTGCCAGCAGTTACGGGGGCAGCTCTGGGGCCAACGTCCTGACTTTC. This gives the protein CASSYGGSSGANVLTF.

As for this clonotype: At one boundary the junction diverges from the germline segment, which might be a read error. The J gene is TRBJ2-1, the V gene TRBV7-9; weak D call: TRBD2 (5 bases). The CDR3 consists of 15 residues. Germline CDR1 and CDR2: SEHNR and FQNEAQ (reference sequence). CDR3 DNA: TGTGCCAGCAGCTGGCGAGAGGGCTTTGACAATGAGCAGTTGTTC. Its protein product is CASSWREGFDNEQLF.

This clonotype was counted many times. The rearrangement joins TRBV6-6 to TRBJ2-3; TRBD1 is a possible D gene (5 bases). V lost 4 bases and J 6 bases, leaving 11 bases between the germline ends. From germline, CDR1 is MNHNY and CDR2 SVGAGI (reference sequence). The CDR3 has 13 amino acids. CDR3 nucleotide sequence: TGTGCCAGCAGTTTCAGGGCGGCGGATACGCAGTATTTT. Protein product: CASSFRAADTQYF.

V and J are TRBV5-6 and TRBJ2-1; D could derive from TRBD1 or TRBD2 (5 bases each). Germline CDR1 SGHDT, CDR2 YYEEEE. The V and J ends lost 4 bases and 8 bases respectively, with 13 bases between them. This CDR3 has 13 residues. In DNA form, the CDR3 reads TGTGCCAGCAGCAAGCAGGTGGGGGATGAGCAGTTCTTC. It yields the protein CASSKQVGDEQFF.

The V gene is TRBV27, the J gene TRBJ2-1; tentative D call: TRBD2 (6 bases). V was pared by 7 bases and J by 5 bases, with 18 bases between. In germline, CDR1 is MNHEY, CDR2 SMNVEV (reference sequence). The CDR3 runs to 15 residues. CDR3: CASTPRTNPNNEQFF. The CDR3, as DNA: TGTGCCAGCACCCCGAGGACTAACCCAAACAATGAGCAGTTCTTC.

DNA of the CDR3: TGCAGCGTTGACCCAGGACAGGGCACAGATACGCAGTATTTT. Translated: CSVDPGQGTDTQYF. The rearrangement joins TRBV29-1 to TRBJ2-3; 7 bases fit TRBD1. From germline, CDR1 is SQVTM and CDR2 ANQGSEA. Trimming took 3 bases from V and 1 from J; bases not matched to a gene: 4. The CDR3 contains 14 residues.

The chain recombines TRBV15 with TRBJ2-5; 8 bases match TRBD1. The V and J ends lost 1 base and 4 bases, in that order; junction bases with no gene match: 2. From germline, CDR1 is LNHNV and CDR2 YYDKDF (reference sequence). CDR3 size: 14 residues. This chain's CDR3 is CATSRGGQGETQYF. The CDR3, as DNA: TGTGCCACCAGCAGAGGAGGACAGGGAGAGACCCAGTACTTC. The full variable domain, with the rest looked up from reference TRBV15 and TRBJ2-5, is DAMVIQNPRYQVTQFGKPVTLSCSQTLNHNVMYWYQQKSSQAPKLLFHYYDKDFNNEADTPDNFQSRRPNTSFCFLDIRSPGLGDTAMYLCATSRGGQGETQYFGPGTRLLVL.

This chain connects TRBV20-1 to TRBJ2-3; D could derive from TRBD1 or TRBD2 (5 bases each). CDR1 DFQATT and CDR2 SNEGSKA come from the germline V gene (reference sequence). There are 17 residues in the CDR3. The ends were cut back, 1 base at V and 3 bases at J, with 20 bases in the middle. CDR3 amino acids: CSARVGDPVGWTDTQYF. For the CDR3, the DNA is TGCAGTGCTAGAGTAGGGGACCCGGTGGGTTGGACAGATACGCAGTATTTT.

The gene calls are TRBV5-1 and TRBJ1-6; 7 nucleotides align to TRBD1. The CDR3 is 15 amino acids. Germline lookup yields CDR1 SGHRS and CDR2 YFSETQ. J was trimmed by 8 bases and V by 0 bases; bases with no gene match: 5. In DNA form, the CDR3 reads TGCGCCAGCAGCTTGGAGGGACAGAAATATTCACCCCTCCACTTT. As protein: CASSLEGQKYSPLHF.

Details on this clonotype: A much larger clone sits a single nucleotide away, making a read error possible. The gene calls are TRBV12-3 or TRBV12-4 and TRBJ1-2, with TRBD1 matching over 11 bases. The CDR3 is made up of 15 amino acids. The junction had 6 bases not matched to a gene; V was cut back by 5 bases and J by 4 bases. Here the CDR3 DNA reads TGTGCCAGCAGTAAGGGGACAGGGGGAAGCTATGGCTACACCTTC. This sequence encodes CASSKGTGGSYGYTF.

V gene TRBV18 combines with J gene TRBJ1-4, with D unresolved. The CDR3 has 16 amino acids. Deletions cut 3 bases from V and 0 bases from J, with 11 bases between. CDR1 is KGHSH, CDR2 LQKENI, per germline. CDR3 DNA: TGTGCCAGCTCACCCACCGCGGGCGCAACTAATGAAAAACTGTTTTTT. Encoded protein: CASSPTAGATNEKLFF.

V is TRBV3-1 and J is TRBJ1-4; D is possibly TRBD1 (6 bases). Deletions cut 5 bases from V and 6 bases from J, with 16 bases between. In germline, CDR1 is LGHDT, CDR2 YNNKEL (reference sequence). This CDR3 spans 15 amino acids. The CDR3 spells CASSSRQEEYEKLFF. As DNA, the CDR3 is TGTGCCAGCAGCTCCCGACAGGAAGAATATGAAAAACTGTTTTTT. The variable domain in full, with the rest retrieved from reference TRBV3-1 and TRBJ1-4, is DTAVSQTPKYLVTQMGNDKSIKCEQNLGHDTMYWYKQDSKKFLKIMFSYNNKELIINETVPNRFSPKSPDKAHLNLHINSLELGDSAVYFCASSSRQEEYEKLFFGSGTQLSVL.

In this sample, this clonotype turned up a few times. The chain recombines TRBV7-2 with TRBJ1-6; no firm D call. The ends were cut back, 5 bases at V and 9 bases at J, with 11 bases in the middle. CDR1 and CDR2 from the germline V gene are SGHTA and FQGNSA. This CDR3 region has 13 residues. CDR3 bases: TGTGCCAGCAGCCACGACACCTTTTCACCCCTCCACTTT. Translation: CASSHDTFSPLHF.

This chain joins TRBV4-2 and TRBJ2-3; TRBD1 or TRBD2 may be the D gene (6 bases each). Trimming left V 8 bases short and J 11 bases short, with 14 bases between. CDR1 is LGHNA and CDR2 is YNFKEQ in the germline V gene. The CDR3 extends over 11 amino acids. CDR3 DNA: TGTGCCAGCTCTATCGGGGGACAGCAGTATTTT. Translated, it gives CASSIGGQQYF.